This T cell receptor (beta chain) stems from a study of OX40 agonist ivuxolimab in advanced cancers. Turning to the study itself: With ivuxolimab, an agonistic anti-OX40 (CD134) antibody, patients were treated. Patients were treated with intravenous ivuxolimab, dosed at 0.01 to 10 mg/kg and infused every 2 weeks. Study-wide findings and caveats: CD4+ T cells averaged fewer expanded clones than CD8+ T cells.

The V gene end was trimmed by 4 bases and the J gene end by 3 bases; junction bases not matched to a gene: 6. The CDR3 consists of 15 residues. Germline lookup yields CDR1 SGHDT and CDR2 YYEEEE. Comments on this clone: The target antigen is unknown.

The table came from immunoSEQ multiplex PCR; TCRdb's copy has only in-frame clones and leaves some out. The sample consists of roughly 35,000 clones, 78% of them appearing once. The receptor's source is an adult with an advanced solid tumor such as melanoma, head and neck, liver or kidney cancer. Material: CD4+ or CD8+ T cells sorted from blood, obtained in a trial of the OX40 agonist ivuxolimab. V gene TRBV5-6 combines with J gene TRBJ2-3; 9 positions match TRBD2. Here the CDR3 DNA reads TGTGCCAGCAGCCTTTATAGCGGGAGAACAGATACGCAGTATTTT. It codes for CASSLYSGRTDTQYF.